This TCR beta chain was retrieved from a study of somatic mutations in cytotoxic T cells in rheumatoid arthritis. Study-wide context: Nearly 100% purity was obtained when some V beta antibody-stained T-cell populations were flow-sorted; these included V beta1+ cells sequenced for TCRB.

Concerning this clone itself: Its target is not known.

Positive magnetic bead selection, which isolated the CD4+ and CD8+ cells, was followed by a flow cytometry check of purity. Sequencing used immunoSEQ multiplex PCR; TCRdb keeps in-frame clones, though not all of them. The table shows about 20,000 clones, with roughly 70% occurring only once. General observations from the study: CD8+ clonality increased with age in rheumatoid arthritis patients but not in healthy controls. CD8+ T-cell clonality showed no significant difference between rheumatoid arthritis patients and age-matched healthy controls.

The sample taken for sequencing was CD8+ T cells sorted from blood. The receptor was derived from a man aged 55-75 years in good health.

The CDR3 DNA follows: TGTGCCAGCAGCGCCTCAGGGGGCACCACAGATACGCAGTATTTT. Translation: CASSASGGTTDTQYF. The gene calls are TRBV7-3 and TRBJ2-3, with 8 nucleotides matching TRBD1. The CDR3 runs to 15 residues. Germline lookup yields CDR1 SGHTA and CDR2 FQGTGA. Germline trimming cut 5 bases from V and 2 bases from J; bases unmatched to any gene: 6.